This T cell receptor beta chain was found in a study of blood T cell repertoires in COVID-19. Study background: In each case, the material was cDNA or gDNA derived from T cells, B-cell-depleted T cells, or PBMCs.

The CDR3 length is 16 residues. With 3 bases removed from V and 2 bases from J, the gap between germline ends came to 16 bases. The germline V gene has CDR1 SNHLY and CDR2 FYNNEI. Under the authors' procedure: The authors estimated nucleated cell counts from reference gene primer amplification. The assay was immunoSEQ multiplex PCR, and TCRdb's table has in-frame clones only and misses some. That table gives V, J and clone size, and the DNA gave D and trimming. This sample yields 180,000 or so clones, of which 65% to 90% are seen a single time; approximately 8% belongs to the top ten. Sequenced material: peripheral blood. This TCR was sampled from a man in his sixties with acute or convalescent COVID-19. The chain is built from TRBV2 and TRBJ2-5; no reliable D call. The CDR3 sequence is CASSEVDSPRQETQYF. DNA of the CDR3: TGTGCCAGCAGTGAGGTGGATTCCCCTAGGCAAGAGACCCAGTACTTC.